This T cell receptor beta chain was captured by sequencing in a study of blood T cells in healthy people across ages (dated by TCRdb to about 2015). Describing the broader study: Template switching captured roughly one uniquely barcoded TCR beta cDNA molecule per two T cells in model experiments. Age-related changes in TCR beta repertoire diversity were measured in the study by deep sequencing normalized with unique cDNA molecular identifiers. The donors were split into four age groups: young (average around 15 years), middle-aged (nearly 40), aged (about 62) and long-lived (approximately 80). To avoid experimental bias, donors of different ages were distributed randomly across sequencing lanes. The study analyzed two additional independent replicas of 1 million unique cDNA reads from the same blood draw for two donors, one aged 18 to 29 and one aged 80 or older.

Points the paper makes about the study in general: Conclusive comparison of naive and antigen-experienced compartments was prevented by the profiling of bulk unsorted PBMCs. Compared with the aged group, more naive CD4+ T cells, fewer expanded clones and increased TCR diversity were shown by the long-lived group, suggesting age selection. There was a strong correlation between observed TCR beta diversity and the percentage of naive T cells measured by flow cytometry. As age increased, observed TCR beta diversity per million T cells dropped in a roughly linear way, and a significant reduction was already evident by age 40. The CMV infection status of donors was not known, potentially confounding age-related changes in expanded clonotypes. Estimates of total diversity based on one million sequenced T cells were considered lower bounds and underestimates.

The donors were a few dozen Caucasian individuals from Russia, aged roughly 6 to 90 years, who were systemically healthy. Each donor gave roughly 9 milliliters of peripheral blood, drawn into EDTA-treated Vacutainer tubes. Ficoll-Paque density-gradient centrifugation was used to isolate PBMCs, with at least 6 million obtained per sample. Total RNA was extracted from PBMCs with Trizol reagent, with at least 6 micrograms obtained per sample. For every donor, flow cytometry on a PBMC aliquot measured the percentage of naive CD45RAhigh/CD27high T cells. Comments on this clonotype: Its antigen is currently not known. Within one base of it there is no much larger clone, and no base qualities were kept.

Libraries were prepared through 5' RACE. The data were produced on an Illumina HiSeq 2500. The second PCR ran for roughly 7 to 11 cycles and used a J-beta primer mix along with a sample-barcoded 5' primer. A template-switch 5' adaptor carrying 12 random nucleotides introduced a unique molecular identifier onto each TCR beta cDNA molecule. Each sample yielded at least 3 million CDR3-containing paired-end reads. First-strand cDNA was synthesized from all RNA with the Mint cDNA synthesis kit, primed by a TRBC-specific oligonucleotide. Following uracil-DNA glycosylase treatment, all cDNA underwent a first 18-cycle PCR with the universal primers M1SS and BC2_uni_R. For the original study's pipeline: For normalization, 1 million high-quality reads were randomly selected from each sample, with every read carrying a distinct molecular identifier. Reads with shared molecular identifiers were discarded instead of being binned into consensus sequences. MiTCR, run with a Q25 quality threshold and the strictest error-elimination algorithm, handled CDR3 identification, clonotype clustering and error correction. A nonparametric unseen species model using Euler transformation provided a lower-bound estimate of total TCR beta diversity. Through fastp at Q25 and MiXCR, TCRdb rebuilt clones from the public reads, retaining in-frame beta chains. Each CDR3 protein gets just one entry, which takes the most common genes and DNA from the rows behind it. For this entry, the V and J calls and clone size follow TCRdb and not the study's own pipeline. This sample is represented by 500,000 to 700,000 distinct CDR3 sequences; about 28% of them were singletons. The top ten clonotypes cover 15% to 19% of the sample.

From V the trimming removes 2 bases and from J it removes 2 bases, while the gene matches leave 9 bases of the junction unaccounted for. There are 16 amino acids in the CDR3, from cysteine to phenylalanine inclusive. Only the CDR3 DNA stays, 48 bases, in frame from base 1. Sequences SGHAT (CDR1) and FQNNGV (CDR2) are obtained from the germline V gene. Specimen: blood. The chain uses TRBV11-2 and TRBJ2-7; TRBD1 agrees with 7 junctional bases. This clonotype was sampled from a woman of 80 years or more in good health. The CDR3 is CASSLSPGTVTYEQYF. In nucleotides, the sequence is TGTGCCAGCAGCTTATCGCCGGGGACAGTGACCTACGAGCAGTACTTC.